Each of the 32 T cell receptor beta chains below was sequenced from the same sample in a study of shared clonotypes between healthy human individuals. Libraries were prepared by immunoSEQ multiplex PCR; TCRdb keeps only in-frame clonotypes and omits some of them. The sample has fewer than 2.5 million clones, approximately 94% seen once; the top ten hold roughly 0.39%. The sequencing input was naive CD4+ T cells from PBMCs. Subset in this sample: CD45RA+ positively selected. Source of these receptors: a man aged 18 to 35 in good health. Some clones in this sample may be carry-over from other donors' samples.

This clone was picked up a small number of times. The chain uses TRBV28 and TRBJ1-1, with a possible D match to TRBD1 (5 bases). CDR3 length: 13 amino acids. The germline V gene has CDR1 MDHEN and CDR2 SYDVKM. V lost 6 bases, J lost 1 base, and 9 bases lay in between. This CDR3 is CASRPDKNTEAFF. The CDR3 bases are TGTGCCAGCAGGCCGGACAAGAACACTGAAGCTTTCTTT.

The genes are TRBV19 and TRBJ2-1; D remains unclear. The germline V and J ends were trimmed by 4 bases and 6 bases, with 10 bases remaining between them. The CDR3 length is 13 residues. Looked up from germline, CDR1 is LNHDA and CDR2 is SQIVND (reference sequence). CDR3 sequence reads: CASSRGRLNEQFF. CDR3 nucleotide sequence: TGTGCCAGTAGTAGAGGACGACTCAATGAGCAGTTCTTC.

V gene TRBV5-6 combines with J gene TRBJ2-7; 7 positions match TRBD2. Trimming took 4 bases from V and 3 from J; bases not matched to a gene: 7. The CDR3 covers 14 residues. Germline CDR1 SGHDT, CDR2 YYEEEE. The CDR3 region is CASSPSTGGYEQYF. Here the CDR3 DNA reads TGTGCCAGCAGCCCATCAACGGGGGGCTACGAGCAGTACTTC. The whole variable domain, filled in from reference TRBV5-6 and TRBJ2-7, reads DAGVTQSPTHLIKTRGQQVTLRCSPKSGHDTVSWYQQALGQGPQFIFQYYEEEERQRGNFPDRFSGHQFPNYSSELNVNALLLGDSALYLCASSPSTGGYEQYFGPGTRLTVT.

The chain carries TRBV7-2 and TRBJ2-3; D remains ambiguous. Trimming left V 5 bases short and J 0 bases short, with 18 bases between. CDR1 and CDR2 from the germline V gene are SGHTA and FQGNSA. The CDR3 totals 17 residues. CDR3 region: CASSRRLSRTSTDTQYF. The CDR3 DNA reads as TGTGCCAGCAGCCGGAGACTCAGCCGTACTAGCACAGATACGCAGTATTTT.

The CDR3 DNA follows: TGCGCCAGCAGCTCCCCCCCAGACAAAGGACTAGCGGGAGTCGGGGAGACCCAGTACTTC. Protein product: CASSSPPDKGLAGVGETQYF. The chain links TRBV5-1 to TRBJ2-5, with 13 nucleotides matching TRBD2. J gave up 5 bases and V 3 bases, and 19 bases lay outside the gene matches. From germline, CDR1 is SGHRS and CDR2 YFSETQ. This CDR3 contains 20 residues.

V usage is TRBV5-1 and J usage is TRBJ2-7; 14 bases are shared with TRBD2. CDR1 and CDR2 from the germline V gene are SGHRS and YFSETQ. V shed 4 bases, J shed 4 bases, and the junction held 4 bases outside the gene matches. The CDR3 has 15 residues. Written as DNA, the CDR3 is TGCGCCAGCAGCCGACTAGCGGGAGGGCAATACGAGCAGTACTTC. The encoded protein is CASSRLAGGQYEQYF.

This chain joins TRBV7-3 and TRBJ2-1, with 12 bases fitting TRBD2. CDR3 length: 16 amino acids. CDR1 and CDR2 from the germline V gene are SGHTA and FQGTGA. J gave up 2 bases and V 5 bases, and 4 bases lay outside the gene matches. CDR3: CASSPTSGSTYNEQFF. In DNA form, the CDR3 reads TGTGCCAGCAGCCCGACTAGCGGGAGTACCTACAATGAGCAGTTCTTC.

This sequence joins TRBV18 and TRBJ1-5; 9 nucleotides match TRBD1. J was trimmed by 8 bases and V by 3 bases; bases with no gene match: 2. The CDR3 contains 13 residues. Germline V CDR1 and CDR2: KGHSH, LQKENI. CDR3 residues: CASSPRDREPQHF. For the CDR3, the DNA is TGTGCCAGCTCACCCCGGGACAGGGAGCCCCAGCATTTT.

The rearrangement uses TRBV5-1 and TRBJ2-7, with D perhaps assigned TRBD1 or TRBD2 (5 bases each). Per the germline V gene, CDR1 is SGHRS and CDR2 is YFSETQ. Trimming shortened V by 4 bases and J by 3 bases, and 17 bases separated the two germline ends. The length of the CDR3 is 15 residues. CDR3 nucleotides: TGCGCCAGCAGCGTAGGGACCGCATCTAACTACGAGCAGTACTTC. Protein: CASSVGTASNYEQYF.

V usage is TRBV9 and J usage is TRBJ2-2; 9 bases agree with TRBD2. This CDR3 is 15 amino acids long. CDR1 and CDR2 (germline): SGDLS, YYNGEE. V was pared by 2 bases and J by 3 bases, with 2 bases of the junction left unmatched. CDR3 residues: CASSVLAGDTGELFF. In DNA form, the CDR3 reads TGTGCCAGCAGCGTTTTAGCGGGAGACACCGGGGAGCTGTTTTTT. Full variable domain (outside the CDR3, taken from reference TRBV9 and TRBJ2-2): DSGVTQTPKHLITATGQRVTLRCSPRSGDLSVYWYQQSLDQGLQFLIQYYNGEERAKGNILERFSAQQFPDLHSELNLSSLELGDSALYFCASSVLAGDTGELFFGEGSRLTVL.

The rearrangement uses TRBV13 and TRBJ2-7; D possibly corresponds to TRBD2 (6 bases). V was shortened by 5 bases and J by 3 bases, with 17 bases between the two germline ends. CDR3 length equals 15 residues. Germline CDR1 is PRHDT and CDR2 is FYEKMQ (reference sequence). The CDR3 DNA reads TGTGCCAGCAGCCTCGGTGGGGGGAGAGGCTACGAGCAGTACTTC. Its protein is CASSLGGGRGYEQYF.

As concerns this clone: Other DNA sequences in this sample translate to the same CDR3. The gene calls are TRBV29-1 and TRBJ2-1, with unresolved D. The CDR3 sequence is 13 residues long. The germline V gene encodes CDR1 SQVTM and CDR2 ANQGSEA. V dropped 4 bases and J dropped 1 base, with 8 bases sitting between them. CDR3 protein: CSVGGRSYNEQFF. CDR3 in DNA: TGCAGCGTTGGTGGGCGTTCCTACAATGAGCAGTTCTTC.

This clone appeared once. The chain uses TRBV18 and TRBJ2-7, with D tentatively TRBD1 (5 bases). This CDR3 spans 15 amino acids. In germline, CDR1 is KGHSH, CDR2 LQKENI. Trimming left V 3 bases short and J 2 bases short, with 14 bases between. This CDR3 is CASSPGQGWTYEQYF. The DNA of the CDR3 is TGTGCCAGCTCACCGGGGCAGGGTTGGACCTACGAGCAGTACTTC.

As to this clone: The same CDR3 is also encoded by other DNA sequences in this sample. The CDR3 DNA is TGCGCCAGCAGCCCGGGACAGGCCACAGATACGCAGTATTTT. This translates into CASSPGQATDTQYF. V and J are TRBV5-1 and TRBJ2-3, with 8 bases that match TRBD1. V dropped 4 bases and J dropped 2; count of bases not matched to a gene: 3. Germline CDR1 SGHRS, CDR2 YFSETQ. This CDR3 is 14 amino acids long.

A note on this clone: Other DNA sequences in this specimen translate into the identical CDR3. The V call is TRBV5-1, the J call TRBJ2-5, with 7 nucleotides matching TRBD1. The CDR3 runs 14 residues. After removal of 5 bases from V and 3 bases from J, the junction contained 7 bases not matched to a gene. Germline CDR1 reads SGHRS; CDR2 reads YFSETQ. CDR3 bases: TGCGCCAGCAGTTCACAGGGGTCTGAAGAGACCCAGTACTTC. Encoded protein: CASSSQGSEETQYF.

The J gene is TRBJ2-3, the V gene TRBV5-1; TRBD1 agrees at 7 bases. CDR3 length: 14 residues. Germline CDR1 is SGHRS and CDR2 is YFSETQ. The junction had 5 bases not matched to a gene; V was cut back by 3 bases and J by 4 bases. CDR3 coding DNA: TGCGCCAGCAGCTCGACAGGGCCCGCAGATACGCAGTATTTT. Its protein product is CASSSTGPADTQYF.

This clone showed up just once. This sequence joins TRBV21-1 and TRBJ2-5. TRBV21-1 is marked as a pseudogene. The CDR3 has 14 residues. CDR3 sequence: CASSKWRGGETQYF. CDR3 DNA sequence: TGTGCCAGCAGCAAATGGAGAGGGGGGGAGACCCAGTACTTC.

V and J are TRBV5-1 and TRBJ2-5, with 12 nucleotides matching TRBD2. The CDR3 has 17 residues. The germline gives CDR1 SGHRS, CDR2 YFSETQ. V shed 1 base and J 4 bases; nucleotides not matched to a gene: 8. The CDR3 sequence: CASSLSASGRAPETQYF. In DNA, the CDR3 is TGCGCCAGCAGCTTGTCTGCTAGCGGGAGGGCCCCAGAGACCCAGTACTTC.

The CDR3 DNA reads as TGTGCCAGCAGTGATCTGGGACAGGGGGACACTGAAGCTTTCTTT. Translated: CASSDLGQGDTEAFF. This chain uses TRBV2 with TRBJ1-1, with 11 nucleotides matching TRBD1. The V gene's germline CDR1 is SNHLY and CDR2 FYNNEI. The V segment lost 3 bases and the J segment 3 bases; nucleotides outside the gene matches: 3. The CDR3 covers 15 residues.

There are a few counts of this clone. J is TRBJ2-1 and V is TRBV7-3, with 12 bases identical to TRBD1. The ends lost 5 bases at V and 8 bases at J; junction bases unmatched: 4. The germline V gene encodes CDR1 SGHTA and CDR2 FQGTGA. The CDR3 is made up of 14 amino acids. CDR3 nucleotide sequence: TGTGCCAGCAGCCTCGGGACAGGGGGCCATGAGCAGTTCTTC. The encoded protein is CASSLGTGGHEQFF.

This chain links TRBV6-5 with TRBJ1-2; D ambiguous. Trimming removed 6 bases at V and 7 bases at J, with 18 bases between. The V gene's germline CDR1 is MNHEY and CDR2 SVGAGI. The CDR3 covers 14 residues. The chain's CDR3 is CASSPFRTASGYTF. The CDR3 DNA follows: TGTGCCAGCAGCCCTTTTCGGACGGCAAGTGGCTACACCTTC.

CDR3 bases: TGTGCCAGCAGTTCCCTTGACAGGGGTCAGGCCTACGAGCAGTACTTC. As protein: CASSSLDRGQAYEQYF. The rearrangement uses TRBV28 and TRBJ2-7; 8 bases agree with TRBD1. V was pared by 4 bases and J by 2 bases, with 10 bases of the junction left unmatched. The germline CDR1 and CDR2 sequences are MDHEN and SYDVKM. The CDR3 is made up of 16 amino acids.

The V call is TRBV28, the J call TRBJ2-4; 9 positions match TRBD2. Germline V gives CDR1 MDHEN, CDR2 SYDVKM. Trimming took 2 bases from V and 0 from J; bases not matched to a gene: 14. This CDR3 region has 20 residues. The DNA of the CDR3 is TGTGCCAGCAGTTTAATTAGGCCTAGCGGGACAAATTTAGCCAAAAACATTCAGTACTTC. This translates into CASSLIRPSGTNLAKNIQYF. Complete variable domain (other parts from reference TRBV28 and TRBJ2-4): DVKVTQSSRYLVKRTGEKVFLECVQDMDHENMFWYRQDPGLGLRLIYFSYDVKMKEKGDIPEGYSVSREKKERFSLILESASTNQTSMYLCASSLIRPSGTNLAKNIQYFGAGTRLSVL.

V is TRBV11-1 and J is TRBJ2-7; 12 nucleotides align to TRBD2. The CDR3 contains 15 residues. Germline lookup yields CDR1 SGHAT and CDR2 FQDESV (reference sequence). The V segment lost 7 bases and the J segment 3 bases; nucleotides outside the gene matches: 7. The CDR3 DNA follows: TGTGCCAGCACGGGACGACTAGCGGGAGTCTACGAGCAGTACTTC. Its protein is CASTGRLAGVYEQYF.

The gene calls are TRBV7-8 and TRBJ2-1, with 9 nucleotides matching TRBD1. The junction had 6 bases not matched to a gene; V was cut back by 5 bases and J by 7 bases. This CDR3 is 14 amino acids long. Germline V gives CDR1 SGHVS, CDR2 FQNEAQ. This CDR3 reads CASSETGGRNEQFF. The CDR3 region has the DNA TGTGCCAGCAGCGAAACAGGGGGCCGTAATGAGCAGTTCTTC.

In DNA, the CDR3 is TGTGCCAGCAGCCAATGGACCGGCTCTGGGGCCAACGTCCTGACTTTC. This encodes CASSQWTGSGANVLTF. The chain couples TRBV14 to TRBJ2-6, with D unclear. V lost 2 bases and J lost 0, with 8 bases in between. The CDR3 spans 16 residues. The germline V gene has CDR1 SGHDN and CDR2 FVKESK.

The chain has TRBV2 and TRBJ2-3, with D tentatively TRBD2 (6 bases). Germline assignment: CDR1 SNHLY and CDR2 FYNNEI. CDR3 length equals 15 residues. V gave up 5 bases and J gave up 2 bases, with 14 bases separating them. The CDR3 here is CASSSGRPYTDTQYF. CDR3 coding DNA: TGTGCCAGCAGTAGTGGGAGGCCCTACACAGATACGCAGTATTTT. The full variable domain, with the rest looked up from reference TRBV2 and TRBJ2-3, is EPEVTQTPSHQVTQMGQEVILRCVPISNHLYFYWYRQILGQKVEFLVSFYNNEISEKSEIFDDQFSVERPDGSNFTLKIRSTKLEDSAMYFCASSSGRPYTDTQYFGPGTRLTVL.

The rearrangement links TRBV28 to TRBJ2-2; no clear D. This CDR3 is 13 amino acids long. Trimming pared 7 bases from V and 3 bases from J, leaving 9 bases between. CDR1 MDHEN and CDR2 SYDVKM come from the germline V gene. The CDR3 DNA is TGTGCCAGCAACCGCCTTCACACCGGGGAGCTGTTTTTT. This sequence encodes CASNRLHTGELFF.

This sequence joins TRBV9 and TRBJ2-7; TRBD2 agrees at 12 bases. Germline lookup yields CDR1 SGDLS and CDR2 YYNGEE. This CDR3 spans 14 amino acids. Unmatched junction bases numbered 3, after V lost 2 bases and J lost 6 bases. CDR3 in amino acids: CASSVTSGRGEQYF. CDR3 in DNA: TGTGCCAGCAGCGTGACTAGCGGGAGAGGCGAGCAGTACTTC.

This chain uses TRBV5-4 with TRBJ2-1, with D maybe TRBD2 (7 bases). In germline, CDR1 is SGHNT, CDR2 YYREEE (reference sequence). V lost 0 bases and J 9 bases, leaving 10 bases between the germline ends. CDR3 size: 13 residues. Here the CDR3 DNA reads TGTGCCAGCAGCTTGGGGCGGGGGCCTGAGCAGTTCTTC. Residues: CASSLGRGPEQFF.

As to this clone: Different DNA sequences within this sample yield the same CDR3. The chain joins TRBV29-1 to TRBJ1-1; D gene ambiguous. The V gene lost 1 base and the J gene lost 0 bases, with 6 bases spanning the gap. This CDR3 has 13 residues. The germline V gene has CDR1 SQVTM and CDR2 ANQGSEA. CDR3 residues: CSVEGRLNTEAFF. The CDR3 nucleotides are TGCAGCGTTGAAGGCCGGTTGAACACTGAAGCTTTCTTT.

CDR3 loop: CASSYELGEKLFF. CDR3 bases: TGTGCCAGCAGTTACGAACTAGGAGAAAAACTGTTTTTT. V and J are TRBV6-5 and TRBJ1-4; D is unresolved. The CDR3 runs 13 residues. Trimming shortened V by 2 bases and J by 8 bases, and 9 bases separated the two germline ends. Per the germline V gene, CDR1 is MNHEY and CDR2 is SVGAGI.